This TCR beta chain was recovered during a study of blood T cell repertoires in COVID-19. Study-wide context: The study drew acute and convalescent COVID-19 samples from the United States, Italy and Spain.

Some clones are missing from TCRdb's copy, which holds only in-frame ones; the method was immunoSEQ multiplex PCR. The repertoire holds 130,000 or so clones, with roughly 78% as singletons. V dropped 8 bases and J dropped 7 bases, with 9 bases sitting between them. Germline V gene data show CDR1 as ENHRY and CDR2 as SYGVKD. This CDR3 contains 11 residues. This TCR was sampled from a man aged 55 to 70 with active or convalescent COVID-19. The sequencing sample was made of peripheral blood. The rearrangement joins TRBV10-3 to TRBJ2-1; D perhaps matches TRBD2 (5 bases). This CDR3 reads CAIGGGNEQFF. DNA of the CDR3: TGTGCCATCGGAGGCGGGAATGAGCAGTTCTTC.